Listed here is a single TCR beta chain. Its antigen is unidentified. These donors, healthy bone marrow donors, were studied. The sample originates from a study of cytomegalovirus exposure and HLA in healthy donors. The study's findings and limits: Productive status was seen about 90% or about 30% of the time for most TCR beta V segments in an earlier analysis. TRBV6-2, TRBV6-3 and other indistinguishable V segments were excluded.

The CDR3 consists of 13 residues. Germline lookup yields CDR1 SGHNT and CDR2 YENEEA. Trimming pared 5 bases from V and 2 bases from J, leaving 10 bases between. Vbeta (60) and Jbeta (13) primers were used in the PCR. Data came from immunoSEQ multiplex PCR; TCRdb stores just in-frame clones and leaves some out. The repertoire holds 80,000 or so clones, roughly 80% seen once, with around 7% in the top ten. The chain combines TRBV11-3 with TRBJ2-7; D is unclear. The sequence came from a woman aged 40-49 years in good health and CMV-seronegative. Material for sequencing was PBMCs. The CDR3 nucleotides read TGTGCCAGCAGCCTGTACCCTACCTACGAGCAGTACTTC. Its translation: CASSLYPTYEQYF.